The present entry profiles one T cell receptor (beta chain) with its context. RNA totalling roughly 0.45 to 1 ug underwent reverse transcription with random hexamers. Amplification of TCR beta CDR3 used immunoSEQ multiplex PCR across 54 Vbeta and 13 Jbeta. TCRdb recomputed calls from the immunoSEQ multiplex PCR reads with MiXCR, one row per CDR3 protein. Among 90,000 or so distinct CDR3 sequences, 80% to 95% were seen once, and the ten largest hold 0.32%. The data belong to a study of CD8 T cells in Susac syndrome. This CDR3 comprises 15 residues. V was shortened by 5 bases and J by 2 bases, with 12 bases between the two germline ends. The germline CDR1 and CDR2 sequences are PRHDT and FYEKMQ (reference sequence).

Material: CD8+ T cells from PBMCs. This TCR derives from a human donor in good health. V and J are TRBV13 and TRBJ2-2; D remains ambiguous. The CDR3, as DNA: TGTGCCAGCAGCCCAGGCAGAGCCAACACCGGGGAGCTGTTTTTT. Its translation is CASSPGRANTGELFF.